This T cell receptor (beta chain) was found in a study of T cells expressing NK-cell markers. CDR3 length: 14 amino acids. CDR1 and CDR2 from the germline V gene are MDHEN and SYDVKM. TCRdb reanalyzed the 5' RACE reads, giving one entry per CDR3 protein sequence and no DNA. The sample includes some 600,000 distinct CDR3 sequences. The chain is built from TRBV28 and TRBJ2-7; the D call from TCRdb, TRBD2, cannot be confirmed without DNA. The sample was blood T cells: a sorted CD56 or NKG2C T cell subset, CD4+ or CD8+ T cells, or bulk PBMC T cells (not recorded which). This TCR derives from a man between 18 and 29 years old in good health. CDR3 residues: CAGATSGRSYEQYF.